The next 26 T cell receptor beta chains were all read from a single sample in a study of blood T cell repertoires in COVID-19. Assay used: immunoSEQ multiplex PCR; TCRdb lists only in-frame clones, some missing. The sample contains around 190,000 clones, roughly 77% of which appear only once. Material: PBMCs or T cells enriched from blood (not recorded which). All receptors derive from a man between 35 and 55 years old who had recovered from COVID-19.

The chain recombines TRBV10-3 with TRBJ2-3; TRBD2 matches 7 bases. This CDR3 region has 18 residues. Germline trimming cut 4 bases from V and 2 bases from J; bases unmatched to any gene: 15. Germline V gene data show CDR1 as ENHRY and CDR2 as SYGVKD. The CDR3 loop reads CAISGPPAAAGTTDTQYF. The DNA of the CDR3 is TGTGCCATCAGTGGACCCCCGGCGGCAGCGGGGACCACAGATACGCAGTATTTT.

J is TRBJ2-7 and V is TRBV2; 8 nucleotides agree with TRBD2. The CDR3 has 15 amino acids. Germline trimming cut 6 bases from V and 4 bases from J; bases unmatched to any gene: 11. In germline, CDR1 is SNHLY, CDR2 FYNNEI. DNA for the CDR3: TGTGCCAGCAGGCCCAACAGCGGGGGAGGATACGAGCAGTACTTC. This translates into CASRPNSGGGYEQYF.

The gene calls are TRBV30 and TRBJ2-7, with a weak D call TRBD2 (6 bases). From germline, CDR1 is GTSNPN and CDR2 SVGIG (reference sequence). The V end was cut by 4 bases, the J end by 2 bases, with 15 bases between. The CDR3 totals 14 residues. CDR3 region: CAWIATGGTYEQYF. The CDR3 DNA reads as TGTGCCTGGATTGCAACAGGAGGGACCTACGAGCAGTACTTC.

This CDR3 is CSVPRDGGELFF. The DNA of the CDR3 is TGCAGCGTTCCGCGGGATGGCGGGGAGCTGTTTTTT. The chain recombines TRBV29-1 with TRBJ2-2; a weak D match, TRBD2 (6 bases). This CDR3 is 12 amino acids long. Germline CDR1 SQVTM, CDR2 ANQGSEA. V shed 5 bases and J shed 7 bases, with 11 bases lying between them.

This rearrangement joins TRBV19 to TRBJ1-5; D possibly corresponds to TRBD1 (5 bases). The CDR3 length is 17 residues. Trimming left V 6 bases short and J 5 bases short, with 23 bases between. Germline V CDR1 and CDR2: LNHDA, SQIVND (reference sequence). This CDR3 reads CASSSLGQGRLDQPQHF. The CDR3 coding sequence is TGTGCCAGTAGCTCGTTAGGGCAGGGAAGGCTAGATCAGCCCCAGCATTTT.

The CDR3: CASATSGGADTQYF. The CDR3 region has the DNA TGTGCCAGTGCCACTAGCGGGGGTGCAGATACGCAGTATTTT. This rearrangement joins TRBV19 to TRBJ2-3, with 11 bases aligning to TRBD2. After removal of 8 bases from V and 4 bases from J, the junction contained 5 bases not matched to a gene. This CDR3 spans 14 amino acids. Looked up from germline, CDR1 is LNHDA and CDR2 is SQIVND (reference sequence).

The table lists this clone with a few counts. The chain is built from TRBV7-7 and TRBJ2-6; D is possibly TRBD1 (6 bases). CDR3 length equals 20 residues. Trimming shortened V by 5 bases and J by 4 bases, and 27 bases separated the two germline ends. Germline V gene data show CDR1 as SSHAT and CDR2 as FNYEAQ (reference sequence). CDR3 sequence (DNA): TGTGCCAGCAGCCCGGGACCCCGAACAGGGAAGGTGCAAGGGGCCAACGTCCTGACTTTC. This codes for CASSPGPRTGKVQGANVLTF.

This clone was counted once. This chain uses TRBV2 with TRBJ2-2, with no clear D. The CDR3 runs 14 residues. CDR1 and CDR2 from the germline V gene are SNHLY and FYNNEI. V shed 7 bases and J shed 6 bases, with 15 bases lying between them. As DNA, the CDR3 is TGTGCCAGCAATTTCAGAATTGAAGCCGGGGAGCTGTTTTTT. It codes for CASNFRIEAGELFF.

V and J are TRBV2 and TRBJ2-3, with D tentatively TRBD2 (7 bases). The CDR3 has 14 residues. V lost 9 bases and J 1 base, leaving 14 bases between the germline ends. Germline V lookup: CDR1 SNHLY, CDR2 FYNNEI. The CDR3 loop is CARGGAGGTDTQYF. The CDR3 DNA is TGTGCCAGAGGGGGGGCGGGAGGCACAGATACGCAGTATTTT.

This rearrangement joins TRBV10-1 to TRBJ1-5; 9 nucleotides align to TRBD1. The CDR3 extends over 15 amino acids. With V trimmed by 4 bases and J by 6 bases, 7 bases remained unmatched. The germline gives CDR1 WNHNN, CDR2 SYGVQD (reference sequence). CDR3 residues: CASSAGQGIGQPQHF. DNA of the CDR3: TGCGCCAGCAGTGCTGGACAGGGGATAGGTCAGCCCCAGCATTTT.

The gene calls are TRBV2 and TRBJ1-5; 9 positions agree with TRBD1. This CDR3 region has 14 residues. Germline CDR1 SNHLY, CDR2 FYNNEI. With 5 bases clipped from V and 6 bases from J, the junction kept 5 bases outside the gene matches. The CDR3 is CASSSQGAAQPQHF. The CDR3 DNA sequence: TGTGCCAGCAGTTCACAGGGGGCTGCTCAGCCCCAGCATTTT.

CDR3 residues: CASSQEGHYSNQPQHF. Here the CDR3 DNA reads TGTGCCAGCAGCCAAGAGGGACATTATAGCAATCAGCCCCAGCATTTT. The chain links TRBV4-2 to TRBJ1-5; tentative D call: TRBD1 (6 bases). This CDR3 has 16 amino acids. V gave up 0 bases and J gave up 0 bases, with 9 bases separating them. CDR1 and CDR2 from the germline V gene are LGHNA and YNFKEQ.

V and J are TRBV29-1 and TRBJ1-2, with D possibly TRBD1 on 6 matching bases. The CDR3 covers 13 residues. V lost 4 bases, J lost 7 bases, and 16 bases lay in between. Germline CDR1 reads SQVTM; CDR2 reads ANQGSEA. The CDR3 protein is CSVGQQGWSGYTF. The CDR3 bases are TGCAGCGTTGGACAACAGGGTTGGAGTGGCTACACCTTC.

The chain employs TRBV25-1 and TRBJ2-5, with 7 bases matching TRBD1. Germline values: CDR1 MGHDK, CDR2 SYGVNS. Trimming removed 6 bases from V and 5 bases from J; junction bases left unmatched: 6. This CDR3 spans 13 amino acids. The CDR3 loop reads CASSPMTGETQYF. In DNA form, the CDR3 reads TGTGCCAGCAGCCCCATGACAGGGGAGACCCAGTACTTC.

V and J are TRBV29-1 and TRBJ1-6, with 8 nucleotides matching TRBD1. The CDR3 length is 13 residues. Trimming took 6 bases from V and 6 from J; bases not matched to a gene: 4. The germline CDR1 and CDR2 sequences are SQVTM and ANQGSEA. CDR3 in DNA: TGCAGCGTCCGACAGGGGACTAATTCACCCCTCCACTTT. Amino acids: CSVRQGTNSPLHF.

CDR3 nucleotides: TGTGCCAGCAGGAACAGGGGGCGAGACTATGGCTACACCTTC. Encoded protein: CASRNRGRDYGYTF. V usage is TRBV6-5 and J usage is TRBJ1-2; 9 bases line up with TRBD1. V dropped 6 bases and J dropped 3; count of bases not matched to a gene: 5. Germline CDR1 reads MNHEY; CDR2 reads SVGAGI. There are 14 residues in the CDR3.

The rearrangement links TRBV11-2 to TRBJ2-7, with D possibly matching TRBD1 (6 bases). The germline V and J ends were trimmed by 5 bases and 0 bases, with 8 bases remaining between them. CDR1 is SGHAT, CDR2 FQNNGV, per germline. The CDR3 is 13 amino acids. For the CDR3, the DNA is TGTGCCAGCAGCCAGGGGATCTCCTACGAGCAGTACTTC. Translation: CASSQGISYEQYF.

The CDR3 DNA is TGTGCCAGCAGCCAAGATTTCGGGGGTTCCTACAATGAGCAGTTCTTC. This codes for CASSQDFGGSYNEQFF. The gene calls are TRBV14 and TRBJ2-1, with D maybe TRBD2 (6 bases). Trimming cost V 0 bases and J 1 base, with 10 bases left between them. Germline V gene data show CDR1 as SGHDN and CDR2 as FVKESK. The CDR3 consists of 16 residues.

The gene calls are TRBV15 and TRBJ2-3, with D possibly being TRBD2 (6 bases). V was shortened by 5 bases and J by 1 base, with 16 bases between the two germline ends. The V gene's germline CDR1 is LNHNV and CDR2 YYDKDF (reference sequence). The CDR3 covers 16 residues. CDR3 loop: CATSLRGLSGTDTQYF. Here the CDR3 DNA reads TGTGCCACCAGCTTACGGGGACTTTCTGGCACAGATACGCAGTATTTT.

CDR3 loop: CASSRVGTTNTGELFF. The CDR3 DNA reads as TGTGCCAGCAGCCGGGTCGGGACTACCAACACCGGGGAGCTGTTTTTT. The genes are TRBV9 and TRBJ2-2; the match to TRBD2 covers 7 bases. Per germline, CDR1 SGDLS and CDR2 YYNGEE. The V segment lost 4 bases and the J segment 2 bases; nucleotides outside the gene matches: 8. CDR3 length: 16 amino acids.

CDR3 sequence reads: CASTEAAGANVLTF. The CDR3 DNA reads as TGTGCCAGCACGGAGGCGGCTGGGGCCAACGTCCTGACTTTC. The chain is built from TRBV6-5 and TRBJ2-6; D perhaps matches TRBD2 (5 bases). This CDR3 is 14 amino acids long. The ends were cut back, 7 bases at V and 2 bases at J, with 9 bases in the middle. In germline, CDR1 is MNHEY, CDR2 SVGAGI.

The gene calls are TRBV30 and TRBJ1-2; 7 bases line up with TRBD1. There are 15 residues in the CDR3. V lost 8 bases, J lost 7 bases, and 19 bases stayed unmatched. In germline, CDR1 is GTSNPN, CDR2 SVGIG (reference sequence). Here the CDR3 reads CAILIQNRGLSGYTF. The CDR3 nucleotides read TGTGCCATTCTCATACAAAACAGGGGATTGAGTGGCTACACCTTC.

The chain carries TRBV6-6 and TRBJ1-2; TRBD1 matches at 10 bases. The CDR3 loop spans 17 amino acids. V trimming: 5 bases; J trimming: 6 bases; junction bases outside the gene matches: 15. Germline V lookup: CDR1 MNHNY, CDR2 SVGAGI (reference sequence). The CDR3 protein is CASSPIPTGGARDGYTF. The CDR3 DNA sequence: TGTGCCAGCAGTCCCATTCCGACAGGGGGCGCGAGAGATGGCTACACCTTC.

This chain joins TRBV11-2 and TRBJ2-1; 9 bases map to TRBD2. The J segment lost 0 bases and the V segment lost 5 bases, leaving 14 bases of the junction unmatched. Germline V gene sequence: CDR1 SGHAT, CDR2 FQNNGV. This CDR3 contains 19 residues. In DNA form, the CDR3 reads TGTGCCAGCAGCCCTCGTGGGAGCGGGGGGTCTAGCTCCTACAATGAGCAGTTCTTC. Translating gives CASSPRGSGGSSSYNEQFF.

This chain connects TRBV30 to TRBJ1-5; D is ambiguous. CDR3 size: 14 residues. CDR1 GTSNPN and CDR2 SVGIG come from the germline V gene (reference sequence). The V end was cut by 2 bases, the J end by 9 bases, with 17 bases between. The CDR3 here is CAWSLGVVGGPQHF. The CDR3 DNA follows: TGTGCCTGGAGTTTGGGAGTTGTCGGTGGGCCCCAGCATTTT.

V and J are TRBV18 and TRBJ1-5, with D unclear. The CDR3 runs to 13 residues. Trimming stripped 3 bases from V and 5 bases from J, with 8 bases between. Germline V lookup: CDR1 KGHSH, CDR2 LQKENI. CDR3 residues: CASSPTTYQPQHF. CDR3 DNA sequence: TGTGCCAGCTCACCGACAACCTATCAGCCCCAGCATTTT. The variable domain in full, completed from reference TRBV18 and TRBJ1-5, reads NAGVMQNPRHLVRRRGQEARLRCSPMKGHSHVYWYRQLPEEGLKFMVYLQKENIIDESGMPKERFSAEFPKEGPSILRIQQVVRGDSAAYFCASSPTTYQPQHFGDGTRLSIL.